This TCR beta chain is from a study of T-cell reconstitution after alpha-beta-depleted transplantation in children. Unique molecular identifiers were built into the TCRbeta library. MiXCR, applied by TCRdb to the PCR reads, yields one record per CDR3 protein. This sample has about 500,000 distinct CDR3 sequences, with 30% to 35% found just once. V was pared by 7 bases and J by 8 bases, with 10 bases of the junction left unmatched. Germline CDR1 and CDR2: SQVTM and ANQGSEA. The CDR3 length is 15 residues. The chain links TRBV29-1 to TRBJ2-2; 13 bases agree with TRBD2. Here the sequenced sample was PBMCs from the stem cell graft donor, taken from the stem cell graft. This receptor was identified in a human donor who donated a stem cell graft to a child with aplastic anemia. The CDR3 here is CSAPGTSGKSGELFF. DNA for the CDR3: TGCAGCGCCCCCGGGACTAGCGGGAAGTCGGGGGAGCTGTTTTTT.